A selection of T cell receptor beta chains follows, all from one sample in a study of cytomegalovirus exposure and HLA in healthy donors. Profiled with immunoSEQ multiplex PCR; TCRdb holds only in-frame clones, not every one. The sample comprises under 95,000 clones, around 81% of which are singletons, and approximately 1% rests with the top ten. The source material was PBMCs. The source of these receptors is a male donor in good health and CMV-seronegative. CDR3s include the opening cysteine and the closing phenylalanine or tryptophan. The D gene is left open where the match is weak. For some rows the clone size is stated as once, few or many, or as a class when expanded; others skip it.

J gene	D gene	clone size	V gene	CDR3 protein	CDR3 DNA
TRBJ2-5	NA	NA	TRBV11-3	CASSLDRGTETQYF	TGTGCCAGCAGTTTAGATCGGGGAACAGAGACCCAGTACTTC
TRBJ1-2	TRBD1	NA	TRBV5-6	CASSHYLGQGINYGYTF	TGTGCCAGCAGCCACTACCTGGGACAGGGCATTAACTATGGCTACACCTTC
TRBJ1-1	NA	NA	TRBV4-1	CASSQEPLPPMNTEAFF	TGCGCCAGCAGCCAAGAGCCGCTACCTCCCATGAACACTGAAGCTTTCTTT
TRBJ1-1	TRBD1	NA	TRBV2	CASKGQGMSTEAFF	TGTGCCAGCAAAGGACAGGGGATGAGCACTGAAGCTTTCTTT
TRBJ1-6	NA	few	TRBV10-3	CAISDGQGNSPLHF	TGTGCCATCAGTGACGGCCAGGGCAATTCACCCCTCCACTTT
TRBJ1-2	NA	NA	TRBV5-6	CASSPGAGTVYGYTF	TGTGCCAGCAGCCCGGGCGCGGGGACCGTCTATGGCTACACCTTC
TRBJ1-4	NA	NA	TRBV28	CASTARRGGNEKLFF	TGTGCCAGCACCGCCCGGCGGGGTGGTAATGAAAAACTGTTTTTT
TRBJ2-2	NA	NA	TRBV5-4	CASSLIWAGSRRLELFF	TGTGCCAGCAGCTTGATTTGGGCGGGAAGCCGCCGGTTGGAGCTGTTTTTT
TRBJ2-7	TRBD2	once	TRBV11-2	CASSFGPRGEYF	TGTGCCAGCAGCTTTGGGCCGCGGGGGGAGTACTTC
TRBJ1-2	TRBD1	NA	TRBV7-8	CASSLGGQLYGYTF	TGTGCCAGCAGCTTAGGGGGACAGCTCTATGGCTACACCTTC
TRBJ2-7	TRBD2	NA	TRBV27	CASSLAGDSEQYF	TGTGCCAGCAGTCTAGCGGGAGATAGCGAGCAGTACTTC
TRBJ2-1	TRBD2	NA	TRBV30	CAWRPGTSPNEQFF	TGTGCCTGGCGACCCGGGACTAGCCCCAATGAGCAGTTCTTC
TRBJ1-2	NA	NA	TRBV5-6	CASSLGPLERGLYGYTF	TGTGCCAGCAGCTTAGGACCTCTCGAGCGGGGACTCTATGGCTACACCTTC
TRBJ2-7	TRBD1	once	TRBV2	CASSPGTGLNEQYF	TGTGCCAGCAGTCCCGGGACAGGGCTCAACGAGCAGTACTTC
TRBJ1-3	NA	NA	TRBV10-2	CASSERVSSGNTIYF	TGCGCCAGCAGTGAACGGGTGAGCTCTGGAAACACCATATATTTT
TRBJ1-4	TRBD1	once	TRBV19	CASSIDRGEKLFF	TGTGCCAGTAGTATAGACAGGGGGGAAAAACTGTTTTTT
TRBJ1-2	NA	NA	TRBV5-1	CASSFGGGDGYTF	TGCGCCAGCAGCTTTGGAGGTGGGGATGGCTACACCTTC
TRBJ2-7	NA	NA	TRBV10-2	CASSRGREYYEQYF	TGCGCCAGCTCACGAGGACGGGAATACTACGAGCAGTACTTC
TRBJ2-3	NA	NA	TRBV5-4	CASSLGGAGTDTQYF	TGTGCCAGCAGCTTAGGAGGGGCCGGCACAGATACGCAGTATTTT
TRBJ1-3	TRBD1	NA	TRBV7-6	CASSLAPGGRSGNTIYF	TGTGCCAGCAGCTTAGCCCCAGGGGGCCGCTCTGGAAACACCATATATTTT
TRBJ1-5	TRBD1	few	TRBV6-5	CASSQTGVGNQPQHF	TGTGCCAGCAGCCAGACAGGGGTTGGCAATCAGCCCCAGCATTTT
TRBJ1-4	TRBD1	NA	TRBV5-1	CASSSGQAGEKLFF	TGCGCCAGCAGCTCCGGACAGGCGGGGGAAAAACTGTTTTTT
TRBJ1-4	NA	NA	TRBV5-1	CASSLAAGINEKLFF	TGCGCCAGCAGCTTGGCCGCGGGGATTAATGAAAAACTGTTTTTT
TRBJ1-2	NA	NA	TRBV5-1	CASSMDSIYTF	TGCGCCAGCAGCATGGACAGTATCTACACCTTC
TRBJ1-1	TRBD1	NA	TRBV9	CASSGGDRAEAFF	TGTGCCAGCAGCGGCGGAGACAGGGCTGAAGCTTTCTTT
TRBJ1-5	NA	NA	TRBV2	CASSAGVSQPQNF	TGTGCCAGCAGTGCAGGGGTTAGTCAGCCCCAGAATTTT
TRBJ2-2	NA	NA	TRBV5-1	CASSPGQNTGELFF	TGCGCCAGCAGCCCGGGACAGAACACCGGGGAGCTGTTTTTT
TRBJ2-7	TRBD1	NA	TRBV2	CASTPDRGYEQYF	TGTGCCAGCACTCCCGACAGGGGGTACGAGCAGTACTTC
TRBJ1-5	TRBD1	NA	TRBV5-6	CASSSGQANQPQHF	TGTGCCAGCAGCTCCGGACAGGCTAATCAGCCCCAGCATTTT
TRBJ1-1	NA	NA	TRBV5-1	CASSFGGLDTEAFF	TGCGCCAGCAGCTTCGGGGGTTTAGACACTGAAGCTTTCTTT
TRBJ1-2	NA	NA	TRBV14	CASSFTGIGNYGYTF	TGTGCCAGCAGCTTTACAGGGATTGGAAACTATGGCTACACCTTC
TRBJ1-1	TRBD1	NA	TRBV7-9	CASTQGGQTLVEAFF	TGTGCCAGCACCCAAGGGGGACAGACTCTCGTTGAAGCTTTCTTT
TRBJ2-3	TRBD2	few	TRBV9	CASSVEDSGRWTDTQYF	TGTGCCAGCAGCGTAGAGGACAGCGGGAGGTGGACAGATACGCAGTATTTT
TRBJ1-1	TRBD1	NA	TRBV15	CATSTRGRGLNEAFF	TGTGCCACCAGCACCCGGGGCAGGGGGCTTAATGAAGCTTTCTTT
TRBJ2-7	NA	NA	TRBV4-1	CASSQGGIPTIYEQYF	TGCGCCAGCAGCCAAGGGGGCATTCCCACCATCTACGAGCAGTACTTC
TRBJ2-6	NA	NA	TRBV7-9	CASSPNPVGATLGANVLTF	TGTGCCAGCTCACCAAACCCAGTAGGGGCCACTCTGGGGGCCAACGTCCTGACTTTC
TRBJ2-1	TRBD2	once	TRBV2	CASELAASYLF	TGTGCCAGCGAACTAGCGGCTTCCTACCTCTTC